This T cell receptor beta chain was sequenced during a study of CD8 T cells in Susac syndrome. CD8+ and CD4+ T cells circulating in blood were sequenced for TCR beta. The ends lost 10 bases at V and 6 bases at J; junction bases unmatched: 8. The CDR3 is 13 amino acids. Reverse transcription used roughly 0.5 to 1 ug RNA and random hexamers. One entry per CDR3 protein, called by TCRdb with MiXCR from the immunoSEQ multiplex PCR reads. The sample lists around 140,000 distinct CDR3 sequences, around 94% occurring once. The chain recombines TRBV12-3 or TRBV12-4 with TRBJ2-3, with 9 bases fitting TRBD2. The clonotype originates from a human donor in good health. What was sequenced was CD4+ T cells from PBMCs. DNA of the CDR3: TGTGCCACGCTGGAGCGGGAGGTCGATACGCAGTATTTT. This codes for CATLEREVDTQYF.